This is a list of T cell receptor beta chains from one sample in a study of molecular identifiers for immune sequencing clone quantification. TCRdb recomputed calls from the PCR reads with MiXCR, one row per CDR3 protein. The repertoire holds 550,000 to 750,000 distinct CDR3 sequences, approximately 20% seen once, with 0.85% in the top ten. Sequences were obtained from naive CD8+ T cells from blood, with Jurkat cell RNA spiked in. The source is a human donor in good health. Some libraries in this study had Jurkat cell RNA spiked in. CDR3s include the opening cysteine and the closing phenylalanine or tryptophan. The order of the fields is J gene, D gene, V gene, clone size, CDR3 DNA, CDR3 protein. The D gene is left open where the match is weak. Clone size is not always given. Where it is, it says once, few, many or a class for expanded clones.

TRBJ2-7 TRBD1 TRBV5-1 NA TGCGCCAGCAGCTTGGGGGCAGGGGGCGGATTAACAGCCTACGAGCAGTACTTC CASSLGAGGGLTAYEQYF
TRBJ1-2 NA TRBV30 many TGTGCCTGGATGAGCTCCGGACAGCTCTATGGCTACACCTTC CAWMSSGQLYGYTF
TRBJ2-2 NA TRBV20-1 NA TGCAGTGCTTTGGAGGGATTGAACACCGGGGAGCTGTTTTTT CSALEGLNTGELFF
TRBJ2-3 NA TRBV29-1 many TGCAGCACACAGGGAGGATCCATCACAGATACGCAGTATTTT CSTQGGSITDTQYF
TRBJ2-3 NA TRBV5-4 many TGTGCCAGCAGCCTTCTACCACCAGATACGCAGTATTTT CASSLLPPDTQYF
TRBJ1-4 NA TRBV11-1 few TGTGCCAGCAGCCAACCCCGGGATAATAATGAAAAACTGTTTTTT CASSQPRDNNEKLFF
TRBJ1-3 NA TRBV4-3 once TGCGCCAGCGGCCAAGATAGGTACGGATTCTCTGGAAACACCATATATTTT CASGQDRYGFSGNTIYF
TRBJ2-7 NA TRBV10-3 few TGTGCCATCAGCACAGAGTCCTACGAGCAGTACTTC CAISTESYEQYF
TRBJ1-5 NA TRBV7-9 many TGTGCCAGCAGCTCGGGAATGCAGCCCCAGCATTTT CASSSGMQPQHF
TRBJ2-1 NA TRBV4-3 few TGCGCCAGCAGCCCCACCGGCGATAGCTGGGACAATGAGCAGTTCTTC CASSPTGDSWDNEQFF
TRBJ1-1 NA TRBV20-1 many TGCAGTGCTAGAAGGGTAGGGGAGGGGGTCGAGGCTTTCTTT CSARRVGEGVEAFF
TRBJ1-4 NA TRBV6-1 many TGTGCCAGCAGTGACGGACCGTCCTTGCGTGAAAAACTGTTTTTT CASSDGPSLREKLFF
TRBJ2-5 NA TRBV5-1 NA TGCGCCAGCAGCTTGTCACCTCAAGAGACCCAGTACTTC CASSLSPQETQYF
TRBJ1-1 NA TRBV27 NA TGTGCCAGCAGGTGGACAGCCTACACTGAAGCTTTCTTT CASRWTAYTEAFF
TRBJ2-1 NA TRBV12-3/TRBV12-4 few TGTGCCAGCAGTTTAGGGACAAATGAGCAGTTCTTC CASSLGTNEQFF